Listed below are T cell receptor beta chains from one sample, sequenced in a study of T cell changes during pregnancy in multiple sclerosis. Sequencing used immunoSEQ multiplex PCR; TCRdb keeps in-frame clones, though not all of them. The sample has more than 20,000 clones, more than 85% seen once. Here the sequenced sample was CD4+ T cells from peripheral blood mononuclear cells, taken after pregnancy. All receptors come from a female donor in good health, enrolled as a control in a pregnancy study. CDR3s include the opening cysteine and the closing phenylalanine or tryptophan. A D gene is named only where the DNA matches it firmly. Size values are once, few and many counts, or a class for expanded clones, and some rows have none.

CDR3 protein: CASSTSGSYNNEQFF; CDR3 DNA: TGTGCCAGCAGTACTAGCGGGAGTTACAACAATGAGCAGTTCTTC; J gene: TRBJ2-1; D gene: TRBD2; CDR3 length: 15; clone size: .; V gene: TRBV27
CDR3 protein: CASSLVSHRSSSYEQYF; CDR3 DNA: TGTGCCAGCAGCTTAGTCTCCCACAGGTCAAGCTCCTACGAGCAGTACTTC; J gene: TRBJ2-7; D gene: .; CDR3 length: 17; clone size: .; V gene: TRBV7-9
CDR3 protein: CASSRNSANTGELFF; CDR3 DNA: TGCGCCAGCAGCCGAAACAGTGCGAACACCGGGGAGCTGTTTTTT; J gene: TRBJ2-2; D gene: .; CDR3 length: 15; clone size: .; V gene: TRBV4-1
CDR3 protein: CASSLAPQGYNEQFF; CDR3 DNA: TGCGCCAGCAGCTTGGCCCCACAGGGCTACAATGAGCAGTTCTTC; J gene: TRBJ2-1; D gene: .; CDR3 length: 15; clone size: few; V gene: TRBV5-1
CDR3 protein: CASSIGAAGNQPQHF; CDR3 DNA: TGTGCCAGTAGTATTGGAGCAGCGGGCAATCAGCCCCAGCATTTT; J gene: TRBJ1-5; D gene: .; CDR3 length: 15; clone size: .; V gene: TRBV19
CDR3 protein: CASRRQGDTEAFF; CDR3 DNA: TGTGCCAGCAGAAGACAGGGGGACACTGAAGCTTTCTTT; J gene: TRBJ1-1; D gene: TRBD1; CDR3 length: 13; clone size: .; V gene: TRBV7-3
CDR3 protein: CASSFRQGAEAFF; CDR3 DNA: TGTGCTAGCAGCTTTCGCCAGGGGGCTGAAGCTTTCTTT; J gene: TRBJ1-1; D gene: TRBD1; CDR3 length: 13; clone size: .; V gene: TRBV7-7
CDR3 protein: CASSPRDRGLRDEQYF; CDR3 DNA: TGTGCCAGCAGCCCTCGGGACAGGGGGCTCAGAGACGAGCAGTACTTC; J gene: TRBJ2-7; D gene: TRBD1; CDR3 length: 16; clone size: once; V gene: TRBV7-2
CDR3 protein: CASSLLGGAYEQYF; CDR3 DNA: TGTGCCAGCAGTTTATTGGGAGGGGCCTACGAGCAGTACTTC; J gene: TRBJ2-7; D gene: TRBD2; CDR3 length: 14; clone size: .; V gene: TRBV28
CDR3 protein: CASSLKSGSSTDTQYF; CDR3 DNA: TGTGCCAGCAGCTTAAAAAGCGGGTCGAGCACAGATACGCAGTATTTT; J gene: TRBJ2-3; D gene: .; CDR3 length: 16; clone size: .; V gene: TRBV7-8
CDR3 protein: CASNTGNNEQFF; CDR3 DNA: TGTGCCAGCAACACAGGGAACAATGAGCAGTTCTTC; J gene: TRBJ2-1; D gene: .; CDR3 length: 12; clone size: .; V gene: TRBV2
CDR3 protein: CASSLLGGSNQPQHF; CDR3 DNA: TGCGCCAGCAGCTTGTTGGGAGGGAGCAATCAGCCCCAGCATTTT; J gene: TRBJ1-5; D gene: .; CDR3 length: 15; clone size: .; V gene: TRBV5-1
CDR3 protein: CASSTIRTGGQNYGYTF; CDR3 DNA: TGTGCCAGCAGCACGATACGGACAGGGGGCCAAAACTATGGCTACACCTTC; J gene: TRBJ1-2; D gene: TRBD1; CDR3 length: 17; clone size: .; V gene: TRBV7-8
CDR3 protein: CASSSGGIPTDTQYF; CDR3 DNA: TGTGCCAGCAGCTCCGGGGGTATCCCTACAGATACGCAGTATTTT; J gene: TRBJ2-3; D gene: .; CDR3 length: 15; clone size: .; V gene: TRBV7-2
CDR3 protein: CASSHTGGSYNEQFF; CDR3 DNA: TGTGCCAGCAGCCACACAGGGGGCTCCTACAATGAGCAGTTCTTC; J gene: TRBJ2-1; D gene: TRBD1; CDR3 length: 15; clone size: .; V gene: TRBV14
CDR3 protein: CASSEQVMTEAFF; CDR3 DNA: TGTGCCAGCAGTGAGCAGGTTATGACTGAAGCTTTCTTT; J gene: TRBJ1-1; D gene: .; CDR3 length: 13; clone size: .; V gene: TRBV2
CDR3 protein: CASSLDRSSGTGGYEQYF; CDR3 DNA: TGTGCCAGCAGCTTAGACCGCAGCTCCGGGACAGGGGGCTACGAGCAGTACTTC; J gene: TRBJ2-7; D gene: TRBD1; CDR3 length: 18; clone size: .; V gene: TRBV11-1
CDR3 protein: CATGTGYAQYF; CDR3 DNA: TGTGCCACCGGGACAGGCTACGCGCAGTACTTC; J gene: TRBJ2-7; D gene: TRBD1; CDR3 length: 11; clone size: .; V gene: TRBV7-9
CDR3 protein: CASSQDGGSGEQYF; CDR3 DNA: TGCGCCAGCAGCCAAGACGGCGGGAGTGGAGAGCAGTACTTC; J gene: TRBJ2-7; D gene: TRBD2; CDR3 length: 14; clone size: .; V gene: TRBV4-3
CDR3 protein: CASGWGGMNTEAFF; CDR3 DNA: TGTGCTAGTGGTTGGGGGGGGATGAACACTGAAGCTTTCTTT; J gene: TRBJ1-1; D gene: .; CDR3 length: 14; clone size: .; V gene: TRBV12-5
CDR3 protein: CASGLGNRLNTEAFF; CDR3 DNA: TGTGCTAGTGGTTTGGGAAACAGGTTGAACACTGAAGCTTTCTTT; J gene: TRBJ1-1; D gene: .; CDR3 length: 15; clone size: .; V gene: TRBV12-5
CDR3 protein: CASSEVAGVPETQYF; CDR3 DNA: TGTGCCAGCAGTGAAGTAGCGGGAGTGCCAGAGACCCAGTACTTC; J gene: TRBJ2-5; D gene: TRBD2; CDR3 length: 15; clone size: .; V gene: TRBV2
CDR3 protein: CASSPGTGGSEQYF; CDR3 DNA: TGTGCCAGCAGCCCCGGGACAGGGGGAAGCGAGCAGTACTTC; J gene: TRBJ2-7; D gene: TRBD1; CDR3 length: 14; clone size: .; V gene: TRBV5-8
CDR3 protein: CASSERDTDTQYF; CDR3 DNA: TGCGCCAGCAGTGAGAGGGACACAGATACGCAGTATTTT; J gene: TRBJ2-3; D gene: .; CDR3 length: 13; clone size: .; V gene: TRBV5-1
CDR3 protein: CASSVGGGSSNEQFF; CDR3 DNA: TGTGCCAGCAGCGTAGGTGGAGGGAGTAGTAATGAGCAGTTCTTC; J gene: TRBJ2-1; D gene: .; CDR3 length: 15; clone size: .; V gene: TRBV9
CDR3 protein: CASSLSGQSYNEQFF; CDR3 DNA: TGTGCCAGCAGCCTTTCGGGACAGAGCTACAATGAGCAGTTCTTC; J gene: TRBJ2-1; D gene: TRBD1; CDR3 length: 15; clone size: .; V gene: TRBV5-4
CDR3 protein: CASGWPLFFGNTIYF; CDR3 DNA: TGTGCCAGCGGCTGGCCTTTGTTTTTTGGAAACACCATATATTTT; J gene: TRBJ1-3; D gene: .; CDR3 length: 15; clone size: .; V gene: TRBV7-9
CDR3 protein: CASSLLLTSGQETQYF; CDR3 DNA: TGTGCCAGCAGCTTATTGCTGACTAGCGGGCAAGAGACCCAGTACTTC; J gene: TRBJ2-5; D gene: TRBD2; CDR3 length: 16; clone size: .; V gene: TRBV7-2
CDR3 protein: CASSLTRDSNEQYF; CDR3 DNA: TGTGCCAGCAGCCTAACTCGGGACTCCAACGAGCAGTACTTC; J gene: TRBJ2-7; D gene: .; CDR3 length: 14; clone size: .; V gene: TRBV7-9
CDR3 protein: CASSIEDEQFF; CDR3 DNA: TGTGCCAGTAGTATCGAGGATGAGCAGTTCTTC; J gene: TRBJ2-1; D gene: .; CDR3 length: 11; clone size: .; V gene: TRBV19
CDR3 protein: CASSPPRTSGRTYEQYF; CDR3 DNA: TGTGCCAGCTCACCACCTCGGACTAGCGGGCGGACCTACGAGCAGTACTTC; J gene: TRBJ2-7; D gene: TRBD2; CDR3 length: 17; clone size: .; V gene: TRBV18
CDR3 protein: CASSFRGGATGELFF; CDR3 DNA: TGTGCCAGCAGCTTTCGCGGGGGGGCCACCGGGGAGCTGTTTTTT; J gene: TRBJ2-2; D gene: TRBD2; CDR3 length: 15; clone size: .; V gene: TRBV7-2
CDR3 protein: CSGMLREKKYF; CDR3 DNA: TGCAGTGGCATGCTCCGGGAGAAAAAGTACTTC; J gene: TRBJ2-7; D gene: .; CDR3 length: 11; clone size: .; V gene: TRBV20-1
CDR3 protein: CASRPPSALSEQQYF; CDR3 DNA: TGTGCCAGCAGACCCCCCAGCGCCCTTTCAGAGCAGCAGTACTTC; J gene: TRBJ2-7; D gene: .; CDR3 length: 15; clone size: .; V gene: TRBV27
CDR3 protein: CATSTASNYGYTF; CDR3 DNA: TGTGCCACATCGACAGCTTCTAACTATGGCTACACCTTC; J gene: TRBJ1-2; D gene: .; CDR3 length: 13; clone size: .; V gene: TRBV15
CDR3 protein: CASSPHPTNTGELFF; CDR3 DNA: TGTGCCAGTAGTCCCCACCCTACGAACACCGGGGAGCTGTTTTTT; J gene: TRBJ2-2; D gene: .; CDR3 length: 15; clone size: few; V gene: TRBV19
CDR3 protein: CASSATTGTGNYTF; CDR3 DNA: TGCGCCAGCAGCGCAACCACCGGGACAGGGAACTACACCTTC; J gene: TRBJ1-2; D gene: TRBD1; CDR3 length: 14; clone size: .; V gene: TRBV5-1
CDR3 protein: CASSLFSGGNQPQHF; CDR3 DNA: TGTGCCAGCAGCTTGTTTTCAGGGGGCAATCAGCCCCAGCATTTT; J gene: TRBJ1-5; D gene: .; CDR3 length: 15; clone size: .; V gene: TRBV7-2